The clone carrying this T cell receptor (beta chain) was detected once. The target antigen is unknown. This record belongs to a study of cytomegalovirus exposure and HLA in healthy donors. Overall study: Researchers found that approximately 80% of about 400 genotyped donors fell within the Caucasian-associated ancestry cluster. Study results and limitations: Listed as cytomegalovirus-associated were approximately 160 TCR beta chains.

The primer mix had 60 Vbeta and 13 Jbeta primers. TCRdb's copy holds only in-frame clones and misses some; the assay was immunoSEQ multiplex PCR. The table records fewer than 150,000 clones, around 77% of them present only once. V was pared by 1 base and J by 1 base, with 19 bases between. Germline CDR1 and CDR2: KGHSH and LQKENI. The CDR3 loop spans 18 amino acids. This receptor was taken from a man aged 25 to 45 in good health and CMV-seronegative. The chain joins TRBV18 to TRBJ1-1; a possible D gene is TRBD1 (6 bases). The sample was PBMCs. CDR3 sequence: CASSPQDSPKGTNTEAFF. The CDR3 bases are TGTGCCAGCTCACCACAGGACAGCCCGAAGGGGACGAACACTGAAGCTTTCTTT.